Listed here are 21 T cell receptor beta chains from one sample, sequenced in a study of shared clonotypes between healthy human individuals. Measured with immunoSEQ multiplex PCR; TCRdb has only the in-frame clones, and not every one. The sample lists more than 200,000 clones, just over 65% occurring once. Specimen: memory CD4+ T cells sorted from blood. The subset here: CD45RA-negative fraction. The receptors come from a young man in good health.

The gene calls are TRBV7-9 and TRBJ1-1; D is ambiguous. This CDR3 region has 13 residues. V lost 2 bases and J lost 7, with 11 bases in between. Germline loops: CDR1 SEHNR, CDR2 FQNEAQ (reference sequence). CDR3 in amino acids: CASSLSADFEAFF. CDR3 sequence (DNA): TGTGCCAGCAGCTTATCGGCGGACTTTGAAGCTTTCTTT.

This clone has only one observation. The chain joins TRBV11-3 to TRBJ2-1; 11 positions agree with TRBD2. This CDR3 is built from 17 residues. Germline CDR1 and CDR2: SGHNT and YENEEA. Germline trimming cut 1 base from V and 5 bases from J; bases unmatched to any gene: 7. CDR3 nucleotides: TGTGCCAGCAGCTTAGGATCGACTAGCGGGGCCAACAATGAGCAGTTCTTC. Protein product: CASSLGSTSGANNEQFF. Drawing the rest from reference TRBV11-3 and TRBJ2-1, the complete variable domain is EAGVVQSPRYKIIEKKQPVAFWCNPISGHNTLYWYLQNLGQGPELLIRYENEEAVDDSQLPKDRFSAERLKGVDSTLKIQPAELGDSAVYLCASSLGSTSGANNEQFFGPGTRLTVL.

V usage is TRBV4-3 and J usage is TRBJ2-2; TRBD2 is a possible D gene (6 bases). Germline V gene data show CDR1 as LGHNA and CDR2 as YSLEER. V lost 5 bases, J lost 5 bases, and 30 bases lay in between. The CDR3 consists of 20 residues. The CDR3 coding sequence is TGCGCCAGCAGCAACGCCGGGGGTAAGCGTTCCACACTGGGGACCGGGGAGCTGTTTTTT. Protein product: CASSNAGGKRSTLGTGELFF.

The V call is TRBV5-1, the J call TRBJ2-1, with D perhaps matching TRBD2 (7 bases). Germline CDR1 is SGHRS and CDR2 is YFSETQ. V shed 0 bases and J shed 6 bases, with 13 bases lying between them. The CDR3 totals 15 residues. CDR3 sequence (DNA): TGCGCCAGCAGCTTGGTGGGAGGGGGGTTCAATGAGCAGTTCTTC. The encoded protein is CASSLVGGGFNEQFF.

The chain uses TRBV11-3 and TRBJ1-2, with a tentative D call TRBD1 (5 bases). In germline, CDR1 is SGHNT, CDR2 YENEEA. V lost 0 bases and J 9 bases, leaving 23 bases between the germline ends. CDR3 length: 17 amino acids. In DNA, the CDR3 is TGTGCCAGCAGCTTAGAGACTTGGCGGAAAGGGGCGCAAAGCTACACCTTC. This translates into CASSLETWRKGAQSYTF.

The rearrangement uses TRBV2 and TRBJ2-1; TRBD2 matches 7 bases. Germline values: CDR1 SNHLY, CDR2 FYNNEI. The CDR3 contains 14 residues. J lost 8 bases, V lost 6 bases, and 10 bases had no gene match. CDR3 sequence: CASRGVGRGDEQFF. CDR3 nucleotide sequence: TGTGCCAGCAGGGGGGTTGGGAGGGGAGATGAGCAGTTCTTC.

This rearrangement joins TRBV7-9 to TRBJ2-3; 7 bases align to TRBD1. V lost 0 bases to trimming and J lost 1 base; unmatched junction nucleotides: 1. The germline CDR1 and CDR2 sequences are SEHNR and FQNEAQ (reference sequence). This CDR3 region has 15 residues. CDR3 DNA sequence: TGTGCCAGCAGCTTAGCAGGGGGCCGCACAGATACGCAGTATTTT. Translating it yields CASSLAGGRTDTQYF.

V usage is TRBV10-3 and J usage is TRBJ2-7; D unresolved. Per the germline V gene, CDR1 is ENHRY and CDR2 is SYGVKD. V gave up 7 bases and J gave up 0 bases, with 7 bases separating them. This CDR3 has 12 amino acids. The CDR3 here is CAIKGDSYEQYF. CDR3 sequence (DNA): TGTGCCATCAAAGGAGACTCCTACGAGCAGTACTTC.

The J gene is TRBJ2-3, the V gene TRBV7-6; 7 nucleotides line up with TRBD2. Trimming took 2 bases from V and 4 from J; bases not matched to a gene: 15. The length of the CDR3 is 18 residues. Germline CDR1 reads SGHVS; CDR2 reads FNYEAQ. The CDR3 bases are TGTGCCAGCAGCTTACTAGCGGTTGGGGACCTACGGGCAGATACGCAGTATTTT. Translated: CASSLLAVGDLRADTQYF.

This clone showed up just a few times. The gene calls are TRBV7-9 and TRBJ2-7; D call uncertain. The V end lost 2 bases, the J end lost 11 bases, and 13 bases lay between the germline ends. The length of the CDR3 is 12 residues. In germline, CDR1 is SEHNR, CDR2 FQNEAQ (reference sequence). CDR3 amino acids: CASSLIPEIKYF. The CDR3 coding sequence is TGTGCCAGCAGCTTAATCCCGGAGATTAAGTACTTC.

This clone was detected a few times. The chain carries TRBV4-3 and TRBJ2-1, with 9 bases matching TRBD2. V lost 1 base to trimming and J lost 0 bases; unmatched junction nucleotides: 13. From germline, CDR1 is LGHNA and CDR2 YSLEER. CDR3 length: 20 residues. CDR3 nucleotides: TGCGCCAGCAGCCAAGTCCTTAGCGGGAGCGTCTCAAGCTCCTACAATGAGCAGTTCTTC. The encoded protein is CASSQVLSGSVSSSYNEQFF.

This clone was detected a few times. This chain joins TRBV15 and TRBJ2-4; 9 nucleotides match TRBD1. The CDR3 length is 17 residues. CDR1 LNHNV and CDR2 YYDKDF come from the germline V gene (reference sequence). Trimming cost V 5 bases and J 0 bases; bases outside gene matches: 8. CDR3 protein: CATSVDRGGIAKNIQYF. The CDR3 nucleotides read TGTGCCACCAGCGTGGACAGGGGTGGGATAGCCAAAAACATTCAGTACTTC. The variable domain in full, with the rest retrieved from reference TRBV15 and TRBJ2-4, is DAMVIQNPRYQVTQFGKPVTLSCSQTLNHNVMYWYQQKSSQAPKLLFHYYDKDFNNEADTPDNFQSRRPNTSFCFLDIRSPGLGDTAMYLCATSVDRGGIAKNIQYFGAGTRLSVL.

The chain carries TRBV4-3 and TRBJ2-2; TRBD1 aligns across 7 bases. The germline gives CDR1 LGHNA, CDR2 YSLEER. The CDR3 extends over 16 amino acids. V was pared by 4 bases and J by 2 bases, with 7 bases of the junction left unmatched. The CDR3 DNA sequence: TGCGCCAGCAGCCTCCAGCAGGGGGTAAACACCGGGGAGCTGTTTTTT. Its translation: CASSLQQGVNTGELFF.

This clone occurred once. This chain joins TRBV27 and TRBJ2-2, with a tentative D call TRBD1 (6 bases). The CDR3 loop spans 20 amino acids. The germline V gene encodes CDR1 MNHEY and CDR2 SMNVEV (reference sequence). Deletions cut 7 bases from V and 3 bases from J, with 30 bases between. CDR3 DNA sequence: TGTGCCAGCATAAACCCCGGCGGATATACCTACCAGGGGTACACCGGGGAGCTGTTTTTT. Translated: CASINPGGYTYQGYTGELFF.

The chain is built from TRBV7-2 and TRBJ2-3, with TRBD1 matching over 7 bases. With 5 bases clipped from V and 14 bases from J, the junction kept 13 bases outside the gene matches. The CDR3 covers 13 residues. Germline V gene sequence: CDR1 SGHTA, CDR2 FQGNSA. CDR3 sequence (DNA): TGTGCCAGCAGCCCCGACCGACAGGGAAGTGCGTATTTT. Translation: CASSPDRQGSAYF. The whole variable domain, filled in from reference TRBV7-2 and TRBJ2-3, reads GAGVSQSPSNKVTEKGKDVELRCDPISGHTALYWYRQSLGQGLEFLIYFQGNSAPDKSGLPSDRFSAERTGGSVSTLTIQRTQQEDSAVYLCASSPDRQGSAYFGPGTRLTVL.

The rearrangement joins TRBV7-2 to TRBJ2-7; TRBD2 agrees at 9 bases. This CDR3 contains 13 residues. CDR1 is SGHTA, CDR2 FQGNSA, per germline. J gave up 6 bases and V 3 bases, and 3 bases lay outside the gene matches. The CDR3 loop reads CASSFSRGGEQYF. CDR3 nucleotide sequence: TGTGCCAGCAGCTTCTCGCGGGGGGGCGAGCAGTACTTC.

This sequence joins TRBV28 and TRBJ2-3; D possibly corresponds to TRBD2 (5 bases). Germline assignment: CDR1 MDHEN and CDR2 SYDVKM. Trimming removed 6 bases at V and 7 bases at J, with 8 bases between. This CDR3 is 11 amino acids long. The CDR3, as DNA: TGTGCCAGCAGCCGGACTTATACGCAGTATTTT. This codes for CASSRTYTQYF.

The genes are TRBV6-1 and TRBJ2-7, with D perhaps matching TRBD1 (5 bases). V lost 0 bases and J lost 2, with 8 bases in between. Germline V gene lookup returns CDR1 MNHNS and CDR2 SASEGT. The CDR3 is made up of 14 amino acids. CDR3: CASSEADRAYEQYF. The CDR3 nucleotides read TGTGCCAGCAGTGAAGCCGACAGAGCCTACGAGCAGTACTTC.

The chain employs TRBV5-3 and TRBJ1-2; 7 bases match TRBD1. TRBV5-3 is sorted into the ORF group, with uncertain function. This CDR3 region has 12 residues. With V trimmed by 4 bases and J by 8 bases, 5 bases remained unmatched. The CDR3: CARSLRGQGYTF. The CDR3 DNA sequence: TGTGCCAGAAGCCTAAGGGGGCAAGGCTACACCTTC.

The genes are TRBV29-1 and TRBJ2-5, with 11 nucleotides matching TRBD2. CDR1 and CDR2 (germline): SQVTM, ANQGSEA. The V gene end was trimmed by 5 bases and the J gene end by 5 bases; junction bases not matched to a gene: 10. This CDR3 region has 15 residues. CDR3 in amino acids: CSVQRELAGDETQYF. The CDR3 DNA reads TGCAGCGTTCAACGGGAACTAGCGGGAGACGAGACCCAGTACTTC.

V usage is TRBV11-2 and J usage is TRBJ2-1; 9 bases agree with TRBD2. CDR3 length: 15 amino acids. Trimming took 8 bases from V and 1 from J; bases not matched to a gene: 6. Per the germline V gene, CDR1 is SGHAT and CDR2 is FQNNGV. In DNA, the CDR3 is TGTGCCAGCGGCGGGAGGGCCTTTTCCTACAATGAGCAGTTCTTC. This sequence encodes CASGGRAFSYNEQFF.